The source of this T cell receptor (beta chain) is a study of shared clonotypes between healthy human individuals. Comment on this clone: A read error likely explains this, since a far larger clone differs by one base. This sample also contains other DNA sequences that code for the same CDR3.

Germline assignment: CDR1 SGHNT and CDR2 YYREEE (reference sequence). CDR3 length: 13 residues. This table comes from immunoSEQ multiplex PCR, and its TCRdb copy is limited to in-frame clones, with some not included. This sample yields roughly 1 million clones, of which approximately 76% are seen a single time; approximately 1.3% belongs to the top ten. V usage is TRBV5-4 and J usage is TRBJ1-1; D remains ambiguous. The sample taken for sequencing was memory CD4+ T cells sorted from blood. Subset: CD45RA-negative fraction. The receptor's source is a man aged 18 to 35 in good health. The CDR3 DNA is TGTGCCAGCAGCTCCCCGGGGAGGACTGAGGCTTTCTTT. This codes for CASSSPGRTEAFF.